This TCR beta chain was recovered during a study of blood T cell repertoires in COVID-19. On the study more broadly: The cDNA or gDNA used as material had been derived from T cells, B-cell-depleted T cells, or PBMCs.

The ends were cut back, 4 bases at V and 0 bases at J, with 11 bases in the middle. Germline CDR1 and CDR2: SGHRS and YFSETQ. This CDR3 comprises 14 residues. Profiled with immunoSEQ multiplex PCR; TCRdb holds only in-frame clones, not every one. The repertoire includes 140,000 to 150,000 clones, 88% of them detected once, and around 1.3% sits in the top ten. Recruitment covered about 26 US areas and drew participants whose ages spanned about 18 to 89 years. This chain joins TRBV5-1 and TRBJ2-7, with a tentative D call TRBD1 (5 bases). This receptor was obtained from a young woman with acute COVID-19. Material: PBMCs or T cells enriched from blood (not recorded which). The CDR3 sequence: CASSDDSTSYEQYF. As DNA, the CDR3 is TGCGCCAGCAGCGATGACAGTACCTCCTACGAGCAGTACTTC.